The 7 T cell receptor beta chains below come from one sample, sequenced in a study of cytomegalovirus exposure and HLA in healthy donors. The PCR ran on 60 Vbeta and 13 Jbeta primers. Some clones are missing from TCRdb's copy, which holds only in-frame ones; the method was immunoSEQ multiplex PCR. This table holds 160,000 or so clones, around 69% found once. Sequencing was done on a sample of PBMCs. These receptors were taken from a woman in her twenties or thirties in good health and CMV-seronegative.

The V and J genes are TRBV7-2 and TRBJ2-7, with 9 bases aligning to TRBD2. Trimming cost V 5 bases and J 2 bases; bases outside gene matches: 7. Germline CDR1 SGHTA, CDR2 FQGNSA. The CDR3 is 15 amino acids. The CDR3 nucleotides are TGTGCCAGCAGCCCAGGACTAGCGAAGGCCTACGAGCAGTACTTC. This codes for CASSPGLAKAYEQYF.

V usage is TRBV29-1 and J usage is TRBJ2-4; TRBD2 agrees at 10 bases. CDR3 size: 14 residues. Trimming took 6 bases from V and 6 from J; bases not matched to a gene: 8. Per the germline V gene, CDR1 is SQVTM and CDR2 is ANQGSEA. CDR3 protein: CSVSPAGGGNIQYF. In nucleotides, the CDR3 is TGCAGCGTGTCCCCAGCGGGAGGGGGAAACATTCAGTACTTC.

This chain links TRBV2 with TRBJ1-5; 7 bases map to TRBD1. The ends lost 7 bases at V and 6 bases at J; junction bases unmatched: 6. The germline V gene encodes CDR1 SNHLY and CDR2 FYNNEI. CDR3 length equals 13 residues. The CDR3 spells CASNGGGGQPQHF. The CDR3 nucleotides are TGTGCCAGCAATGGAGGGGGCGGTCAGCCCCAGCATTTT.

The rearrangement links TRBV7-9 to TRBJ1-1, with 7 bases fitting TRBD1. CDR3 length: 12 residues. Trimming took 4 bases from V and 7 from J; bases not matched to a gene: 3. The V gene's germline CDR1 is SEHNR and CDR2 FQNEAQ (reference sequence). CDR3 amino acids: CASSYTGVEAFF. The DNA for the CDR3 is TGTGCCAGCAGCTACACAGGGGTTGAAGCTTTCTTT.

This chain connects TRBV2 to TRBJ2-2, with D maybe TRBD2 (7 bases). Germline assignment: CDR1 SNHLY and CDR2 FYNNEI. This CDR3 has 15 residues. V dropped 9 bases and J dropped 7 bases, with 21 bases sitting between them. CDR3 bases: TGTGCCAGTACAGGGACTACGTCGAAAAACGGGGAGCTGTTTTTT. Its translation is CASTGTTSKNGELFF.

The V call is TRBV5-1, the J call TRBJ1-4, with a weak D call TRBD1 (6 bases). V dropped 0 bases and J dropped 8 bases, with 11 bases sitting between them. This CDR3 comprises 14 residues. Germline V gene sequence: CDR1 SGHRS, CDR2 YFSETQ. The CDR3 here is CASSLEGGREKLFF. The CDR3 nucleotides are TGCGCCAGCAGCTTGGAAGGGGGACGCGAAAAACTGTTTTTT.

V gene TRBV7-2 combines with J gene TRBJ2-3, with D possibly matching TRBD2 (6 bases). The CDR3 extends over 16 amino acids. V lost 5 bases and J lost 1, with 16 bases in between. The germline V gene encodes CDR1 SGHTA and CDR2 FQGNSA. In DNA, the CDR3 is TGTGCCAGCAGCCAGCGTCCGGGGGTTCGCACAGATACGCAGTATTTT. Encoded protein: CASSQRPGVRTDTQYF.